A selection of T cell receptor beta chains follows, all from one sample in a study of T cell responses to AZD1222 COVID-19 vaccine. The method was immunoSEQ multiplex PCR; TCRdb's version includes in-frame clones alone and lacks a portion of them. This repertoire shows 110,000 to 150,000 clones, roughly 92% found once; its top ten account for over 1.5%. Specimen: peripheral blood, collected on day 0 of AZD1222 vaccination. These receptors came from an adult in good health. The CDR3 runs from the conserved cysteine through the conserved F or W. Fields, in order: V gene, D gene, CDR3 length, clone size, J gene, CDR3 DNA, CDR3 protein. A D gene is named only where the DNA matches it firmly. Some rows have no size entry. The others give once, few or many, or a class for an expanded clone.

V gene: TRBV5-1
D gene: -
CDR3 length: 18
clone size: -
J gene: TRBJ1-2
CDR3 DNA: TGCGCCAGCAGCTTGGCGCCAGGGCCCTGGAACTACAACTATGGCTACACCTTC
CDR3 protein: CASSLAPGPWNYNYGYTF

V gene: TRBV5-1
D gene: -
CDR3 length: 13
clone size: -
J gene: TRBJ1-2
CDR3 DNA: TGCGCCAGCAGCTTCGACGAGAACTATGGCTACACCTTC
CDR3 protein: CASSFDENYGYTF

V gene: TRBV27
D gene: TRBD1
CDR3 length: 16
clone size: -
J gene: TRBJ2-7
CDR3 DNA: TGTGCCAGCAGTCCCTTGACAGGGGGCGCACCCTACGAGCAGTACTTC
CDR3 protein: CASSPLTGGAPYEQYF

V gene: TRBV6-5
D gene: -
CDR3 length: 15
clone size: few
J gene: TRBJ2-2
CDR3 DNA: TGTGCCAGCAGTTACAGCGGAGGTCACACCGGGGAGCTGTTTTTT
CDR3 protein: CASSYSGGHTGELFF

V gene: TRBV3-1/TRBV3-2
D gene: -
CDR3 length: 15
clone size: few
J gene: TRBJ1-2
CDR3 DNA: TGTGCCAGCAGCCAAGACGAGGGAGCTAACTATGGCTACACCTTC
CDR3 protein: CASSQDEGANYGYTF

V gene: TRBV6-1
D gene: -
CDR3 length: 14
clone size: -
J gene: TRBJ2-7
CDR3 DNA: TGTGCCAGCAGTGAATTAACGGAGGTGCCGGAGCAGTACTTC
CDR3 protein: CASSELTEVPEQYF

V gene: TRBV28
D gene: -
CDR3 length: 15
clone size: -
J gene: TRBJ2-7
CDR3 DNA: TGTGCCAGCAGTTATGAAAGGGGGACAATCTACGAGCAGTACTTC
CDR3 protein: CASSYERGTIYEQYF

V gene: TRBV2
D gene: -
CDR3 length: 15
clone size: -
J gene: TRBJ1-5
CDR3 DNA: TGTGCCAGCGGATGGACGAGAGGGGACGATCAGCCCCAGCATTTT
CDR3 protein: CASGWTRGDDQPQHF

V gene: TRBV11-2
D gene: -
CDR3 length: 14
clone size: -
J gene: TRBJ1-3
CDR3 DNA: TGTGCCAGCAGCTTTACAGCCTCTGGAAACACCATATATTTT
CDR3 protein: CASSFTASGNTIYF

V gene: TRBV2
D gene: -
CDR3 length: 12
clone size: -
J gene: TRBJ2-4
CDR3 DNA: TGTGCCAGCCGGGATGATAGGTACATTCAGTACTTC
CDR3 protein: CASRDDRYIQYF

V gene: TRBV5-6
D gene: -
CDR3 length: 16
clone size: -
J gene: TRBJ2-3
CDR3 DNA: TGTGCCAGCAGCTTGATAAGTCTACGCTGGGCAGATACGCAGTATTTT
CDR3 protein: CASSLISLRWADTQYF

V gene: TRBV19
D gene: -
CDR3 length: 15
clone size: -
J gene: TRBJ2-3
CDR3 DNA: TGTGCCAGTAGTCTCCGGGACCTATACACAGATACGCAGTATTTT
CDR3 protein: CASSLRDLYTDTQYF

V gene: TRBV18
D gene: TRBD1
CDR3 length: 15
clone size: -
J gene: TRBJ1-1
CDR3 DNA: TGTGCCAGCTCGCCGGGACAGGGACAGAACACTGAAGCTTTCTTT
CDR3 protein: CASSPGQGQNTEAFF

V gene: TRBV5-1
D gene: -
CDR3 length: 15
clone size: few
J gene: TRBJ2-3
CDR3 DNA: TGCGCCAGCAGTCCTTGGGGGGCTAGCACAGATACGCAGTATTTT
CDR3 protein: CASSPWGASTDTQYF

V gene: TRBV5-4
D gene: TRBD2
CDR3 length: 17
clone size: once
J gene: TRBJ2-6
CDR3 DNA: TGTGCCAGCTCGGGGGCGGGAGGGCGCTCTGGGGCCAACGTCCTGACTTTC
CDR3 protein: CASSGAGGRSGANVLTF

V gene: TRBV27
D gene: -
CDR3 length: 14
clone size: -
J gene: TRBJ2-7
CDR3 DNA: TGTGCCAGCAGTTCCCTCGCCCCCTTCTACGAGCAGTACTTC
CDR3 protein: CASSSLAPFYEQYF

V gene: TRBV15
D gene: -
CDR3 length: 15
clone size: -
J gene: TRBJ1-4
CDR3 DNA: TGTGCCACCAGCAGAGACGGGAGGACTAATGAAAAACTGTTTTTT
CDR3 protein: CATSRDGRTNEKLFF

V gene: TRBV4-2
D gene: -
CDR3 length: 15
clone size: few
J gene: TRBJ2-7
CDR3 DNA: TGTGCCAGCAGCCAAGATAGCGGCAGGGGTTACGAGCAGTACTTC
CDR3 protein: CASSQDSGRGYEQYF

V gene: TRBV5-6
D gene: -
CDR3 length: 13
clone size: -
J gene: TRBJ1-1
CDR3 DNA: TGTGCCAGCAGCATATCCGCCGGGTTTGAAGCTTTCTTT
CDR3 protein: CASSISAGFEAFF

V gene: TRBV6-5
D gene: -
CDR3 length: 14
clone size: -
J gene: TRBJ1-1
CDR3 DNA: TGTGCCAGCAGCCAACAGGTCCTGAACACTGAAGCTTTCTTT
CDR3 protein: CASSQQVLNTEAFF

V gene: TRBV24-1
D gene: TRBD2
CDR3 length: 17
clone size: -
J gene: TRBJ2-1
CDR3 DNA: TGTGCCACCAGTGACCCCTTACGGCGGGAGGGTTACAATGAGCAGTTCTTC
CDR3 protein: CATSDPLRREGYNEQFF

V gene: TRBV24-1
D gene: -
CDR3 length: 13
clone size: few
J gene: TRBJ1-2
CDR3 DNA: TGTGCCACCAGTGATGGCAGGGGCGGGGGCTACACCTTC
CDR3 protein: CATSDGRGGGYTF

V gene: TRBV18
D gene: TRBD1
CDR3 length: 16
clone size: once
J gene: TRBJ1-1
CDR3 DNA: TGTGCCAGCTCACCAAGGACAGGGCCTTTGAACACTGAAGCTTTCTTT
CDR3 protein: CASSPRTGPLNTEAFF

V gene: TRBV7-2
D gene: -
CDR3 length: 18
clone size: -
J gene: TRBJ1-1
CDR3 DNA: TGTGCCAGCAGCTTTCTTTCCCCACGACGGGGGCGCAACACTGAAGCTTTCTTT
CDR3 protein: CASSFLSPRRGRNTEAFF

V gene: TRBV12-3/TRBV12-4
D gene: -
CDR3 length: 13
clone size: once
J gene: TRBJ2-7
CDR3 DNA: TGTGCCAGCGGCGGAGTGTACAATAACGAGCAGTACTTC
CDR3 protein: CASGGVYNNEQYF

V gene: TRBV11-1
D gene: -
CDR3 length: 13
clone size: -
J gene: TRBJ2-2
CDR3 DNA: TGTGCCAGCAGCTTGACTTCGACCGGGGAGCTGTTTTTT
CDR3 protein: CASSLTSTGELFF

V gene: TRBV18
D gene: TRBD1
CDR3 length: 14
clone size: -
J gene: TRBJ1-1
CDR3 DNA: TGTGCCAGCTCACCAGGACAGGGAAGAACTGAAGCTTTCTTT
CDR3 protein: CASSPGQGRTEAFF

V gene: TRBV6-1
D gene: -
CDR3 length: 17
clone size: -
J gene: TRBJ1-4
CDR3 DNA: TGTGCCAGCAGTGAAGCCTGGGTACGTCACTCTAATGAAAAACTGTTTTTT
CDR3 protein: CASSEAWVRHSNEKLFF

V gene: TRBV5-1
D gene: TRBD2
CDR3 length: 16
clone size: -
J gene: TRBJ2-3
CDR3 DNA: TGCGCCAGCAGCTTGACCGGGACTACCAGGGCAGATACGCAGTATTTT
CDR3 protein: CASSLTGTTRADTQYF

V gene: TRBV6-6
D gene: TRBD1
CDR3 length: 15
clone size: -
J gene: TRBJ1-3
CDR3 DNA: TGTGCCAGCAGTCCAACAGGGGGCACCGGAAACACCATATATTTT
CDR3 protein: CASSPTGGTGNTIYF

V gene: TRBV7-2
D gene: -
CDR3 length: 14
clone size: -
J gene: TRBJ2-7
CDR3 DNA: TGTGCCAGCAGCTTAGAATCAGGCCCCTACGAGCAGTACTTC
CDR3 protein: CASSLESGPYEQYF

V gene: TRBV5-1
D gene: -
CDR3 length: 14
clone size: -
J gene: TRBJ1-6
CDR3 DNA: TGCGCCAGCAGTCTTGGACAGCCGGATTCACCCCTCCACTTT
CDR3 protein: CASSLGQPDSPLHF

V gene: TRBV4-1
D gene: -
CDR3 length: 12
clone size: once
J gene: TRBJ2-3
CDR3 DNA: TGCGCCAGCAGCCAAGTCTTAGATACGCAGTATTTT
CDR3 protein: CASSQVLDTQYF

V gene: TRBV7-9
D gene: TRBD1
CDR3 length: 13
clone size: -
J gene: TRBJ2-5
CDR3 DNA: TGTGCCAGCAGCACCGGGACAGTAGAGACCCAGTACTTC
CDR3 protein: CASSTGTVETQYF

V gene: TRBV5-1
D gene: TRBD2
CDR3 length: 12
clone size: -
J gene: TRBJ2-4
CDR3 DNA: TGCGCCAGCAGCGCGGGAGGAAACATTCAGTACTTC
CDR3 protein: CASSAGGNIQYF

V gene: TRBV3-1/TRBV3-2
D gene: -
CDR3 length: 14
clone size: -
J gene: TRBJ1-6
CDR3 DNA: TGTGCCAGCAGCCAAGCCGGCAGGGAATCACCCCTCCACTTT
CDR3 protein: CASSQAGRESPLHF

V gene: TRBV2
D gene: TRBD1
CDR3 length: 15
clone size: -
J gene: TRBJ1-1
CDR3 DNA: TGTGCCAGCAGTGACGAGACAGGGGGAGACACTGAAGCTTTCTTT
CDR3 protein: CASSDETGGDTEAFF

V gene: TRBV10-2
D gene: -
CDR3 length: 14
clone size: -
J gene: TRBJ2-1
CDR3 DNA: TGCGCCAGCAGCCGAGCGGACTCCTACAATGAGCAGTTCTTC
CDR3 protein: CASSRADSYNEQFF

V gene: TRBV18
D gene: -
CDR3 length: 11
clone size: -
J gene: TRBJ1-3
CDR3 DNA: TGTGCCAGCTCACCCCGGGACACCATATATTTT
CDR3 protein: CASSPRDTIYF

V gene: TRBV30
D gene: -
CDR3 length: 13
clone size: -
J gene: TRBJ2-1
CDR3 DNA: TGTGCCTGGAGTCTTCTAGGGGGCAATGAGCAGTTCTTC
CDR3 protein: CAWSLLGGNEQFF

V gene: TRBV5-8
D gene: TRBD1
CDR3 length: 13
clone size: -
J gene: TRBJ1-1
CDR3 DNA: TGTGCCAGCAGCTTGAGGGGGACAGGGGAAGCTTTCTTT
CDR3 protein: CASSLRGTGEAFF

V gene: TRBV19
D gene: -
CDR3 length: 16
clone size: -
J gene: TRBJ2-7
CDR3 DNA: TGTGCCAGTAGTATAAAAGGGCTTTTCGGGGCCTACGAGCAGTACTTC
CDR3 protein: CASSIKGLFGAYEQYF

V gene: TRBV7-9
D gene: TRBD1
CDR3 length: 15
clone size: -
J gene: TRBJ1-2
CDR3 DNA: TGTGCCAGCAGCTTAGAAGGGACAGGGTTATATGGCTACACCTTC
CDR3 protein: CASSLEGTGLYGYTF

V gene: TRBV3-1/TRBV3-2
D gene: -
CDR3 length: 12
clone size: -
J gene: TRBJ2-1
CDR3 DNA: TGTGCCAGCAGCCAAGTAGACAATGAGCAGTTCTTC
CDR3 protein: CASSQVDNEQFF

V gene: TRBV19
D gene: TRBD2
CDR3 length: 18
clone size: -
J gene: TRBJ2-1
CDR3 DNA: TGTGCCAGTAGTCCCCCTAGGGAGTGGACTAGCGGGAGAAATGAGCAGTTCTTC
CDR3 protein: CASSPPREWTSGRNEQFF

V gene: TRBV9
D gene: TRBD1
CDR3 length: 14
clone size: -
J gene: TRBJ2-5
CDR3 DNA: TGTGCCAGCAGCCCGGGACAGGTGGCGGGGACCCAGTACTTC
CDR3 protein: CASSPGQVAGTQYF

V gene: TRBV5-1
D gene: -
CDR3 length: 15
clone size: -
J gene: TRBJ2-2
CDR3 DNA: TGCGCCAGCAGCATTCTAGCGATTGGGACCGGGGAGCTGTTTTTT
CDR3 protein: CASSILAIGTGELFF

V gene: TRBV2
D gene: TRBD2
CDR3 length: 17
clone size: -
J gene: TRBJ2-7
CDR3 DNA: TGTGCCAGGGGGGGGAGACTAGCTGATATAAGCTCCTACGAGCAGTACTTC
CDR3 protein: CARGGRLADISSYEQYF

V gene: TRBV11-1
D gene: -
CDR3 length: 14
clone size: -
J gene: TRBJ2-2
CDR3 DNA: TGTGCCAGCGGTGGCGGAAGGGTTGGCGGGGAGCTGTTTTTT
CDR3 protein: CASGGGRVGGELFF

V gene: TRBV9
D gene: TRBD1
CDR3 length: 17
clone size: -
J gene: TRBJ2-3
CDR3 DNA: TGTGCCAGCAGCGTACAGATACCGGGACAGGTCACAGATACGCAGTATTTT
CDR3 protein: CASSVQIPGQVTDTQYF

V gene: TRBV27
D gene: TRBD2
CDR3 length: 14
clone size: -
J gene: TRBJ2-3
CDR3 DNA: TGTGCCAGCAGACTAGCGGGAGTGGCAGATACGCAGTATTTT
CDR3 protein: CASRLAGVADTQYF

V gene: TRBV3-1/TRBV3-2
D gene: -
CDR3 length: 14
clone size: -
J gene: TRBJ1-1
CDR3 DNA: TGTGCCAGCAACCAGCAGGGCGTGAACACTGAAGCTTTCTTT
CDR3 protein: CASNQQGVNTEAFF

V gene: TRBV10-1
D gene: -
CDR3 length: 15
clone size: -
J gene: TRBJ2-1
CDR3 DNA: TGCGCCAGCACCTATACCGGGACTTTTAACAATGAGCAGTTCTTC
CDR3 protein: CASTYTGTFNNEQFF

V gene: TRBV4-1
D gene: TRBD2
CDR3 length: 16
clone size: -
J gene: TRBJ2-1
CDR3 DNA: TGCGCCAGCAGCCAACACCTAGCGGGAGGGGACAATGAGCAGTTCTTC
CDR3 protein: CASSQHLAGGDNEQFF